Below, 2 T cell receptor beta chains from the same sample are listed, as sequenced in a study of vaccination and CD4 T cells after COVID-19. Cultured CD4+ T cells had their DNA profiled by the Oncomine TCR Beta short-read assay. TCRdb re-derived calls from the PCR reads in MiXCR, one entry per CDR3 protein. The sample yields about 16,000 distinct CDR3 sequences, about 53% seen once. Their target antigens are unknown. The treatment: approximately nine-day PBMC culture with coronavirus spike peptide pools or control peptides (ViraFEST assay). The sequencing here drew on CD4+ T cells from blood, cultured in vitro, taken before SARS-CoV-2 vaccination. These receptors all come from a human donor who had recovered from COVID-19.

This clonotype was seen a handful of times. This sequence joins TRBV20-1 and TRBJ2-1; D gene unclear. The CDR3 consists of 13 residues. In germline, CDR1 is DFQATT, CDR2 SNEGSKA (reference sequence). The germline V and J ends were trimmed by 4 bases and 1 base, with 8 bases remaining between them. CDR3 sequence: CSATILSYNEQFF. CDR3 in DNA: TGCAGTGCTACTATACTATCCTACAATGAGCAGTTCTTC.

The V and J genes are TRBV6-1 and TRBJ1-1; the D is unclear. The CDR3 loop spans 15 amino acids. Trimming cost V 2 bases and J 0 bases, with 10 bases left between them. Germline-derived CDR1 and CDR2 are MNHNS and SASEGT. CDR3 loop: CASSELRSMNTEAFF. CDR3 DNA sequence: TGTGCCAGCAGTGAATTGAGGAGCATGAACACTGAAGCTTTCTTT.